This TCR beta chain was sequenced for a study of T cell responses to AZD1222 COVID-19 vaccine. Study background: Recipients boosted at about 4 weeks or about 12 weeks are pooled.

Libraries were prepared by immunoSEQ multiplex PCR; TCRdb keeps only in-frame clonotypes and omits some of them. The sample lists some 98,000 clones; about 88% were seen once. Whole-study findings and limits: When two AZD1222 doses had been given, Spike-specific TCR breadth and depth rose.

Points on this clone: What it binds is not known.

This CDR3 is built from 13 residues. Germline values: CDR1 LNHNV, CDR2 YYDKDF (reference sequence). Trimming cost V 1 base and J 5 bases, with 5 bases left between them. The sequencing used peripheral blood, collected on day 0 of AZD1222 vaccination. This receptor was taken from an adult in good health. The chain employs TRBV15 and TRBJ2-2; D possibly corresponds to TRBD2 (5 bases). This CDR3 is CATSRGETGELFF. In DNA form, the CDR3 reads TGTGCCACCAGCAGAGGGGAGACCGGGGAGCTGTTTTTT. Based on the CDR3 plus reference TRBV15 and TRBJ2-2, the full variable domain is DAMVIQNPRYQVTQFGKPVTLSCSQTLNHNVMYWYQQKSSQAPKLLFHYYDKDFNNEADTPDNFQSRRPNTSFCFLDIRSPGLGDTAMYLCATSRGETGELFFGEGSRLTVL.